A selection of T cell receptor beta chains follows, all from one sample in a study of T cells in Graves' hyperthyroidism and ophthalmopathy. TCRdb re-derived calls from the multiplex PCR reads in MiXCR, one entry per CDR3 protein. There are around 370,000 distinct CDR3 sequences in the sample; about 18% occur only once, and 40% lies in the top ten. Sequenced: blood. The origin of the receptors is a man between 18 and 35 years old with Graves' ophthalmopathy. Both conserved end residues are part of each CDR3. The D gene is left open where the match is weak. For some rows the clone size is stated as once, few or many, or as a class when expanded; others skip it.

V gene: TRBV9
J gene: TRBJ1-5
D gene: -
clone size: many
CDR3 protein: CASSVEGGHQPQHF
CDR3 DNA: TGTGCCAGCAGCGTAGAAGGAGGGCATCAGCCCCAGCATTTT

V gene: TRBV15
J gene: TRBJ1-6
D gene: -
clone size: -
CDR3 protein: CATGRGGANSPLHF
CDR3 DNA: TGTGCCACTGGGCGGGGAGGGGCAAATTCACCCCTCCACTTT

V gene: TRBV12-3/TRBV12-4
J gene: TRBJ1-1
D gene: -
clone size: many
CDR3 protein: CASSLVGPKTTEAFF
CDR3 DNA: TGTGCCAGCAGTTTAGTGGGGCCTAAGACCACTGAAGCTTTCTTT

V gene: TRBV6-9
J gene: TRBJ2-7
D gene: TRBD1
clone size: -
CDR3 protein: CAGSYDGTGSYEQYF
CDR3 DNA: TGTGCCGGCAGTTATGACGGGACAGGGTCCTACGAGCAGTACTTC

V gene: TRBV2
J gene: TRBJ2-7
D gene: TRBD1
clone size: many
CDR3 protein: CASSSAGDSYEQYF
CDR3 DNA: TGTGCCAGCAGTAGTGCCGGGGACAGCTACGAGCAGTACTTC

V gene: TRBV19
J gene: TRBJ2-6
D gene: -
clone size: -
CDR3 protein: CASSIGPLSSGANVLTF
CDR3 DNA: TGTGCCAGTAGTATAGGCCCTCTAAGCTCTGGGGCCAACGTCCTGACTTTC

V gene: TRBV5-1
J gene: TRBJ1-1
D gene: TRBD1
clone size: few
CDR3 protein: CASSPEQGARTEAFF
CDR3 DNA: TGCGCCAGCAGCCCGGAACAGGGGGCGCGGACTGAAGCTTTCTTT

V gene: TRBV3-1
J gene: TRBJ2-1
D gene: -
clone size: many
CDR3 protein: CASSSPPDHRYNEQFF
CDR3 DNA: TGTGCCAGCAGCTCCCCCCCGGACCACCGGTACAATGAGCAGTTCTTC

V gene: TRBV12-3/TRBV12-4
J gene: TRBJ2-6
D gene: -
clone size: few
CDR3 protein: CASSWGVPSGANVLTF
CDR3 DNA: TGTGCCAGCAGTTGGGGGGTCCCCTCTGGGGCCAACGTCCTGACTTTC

V gene: TRBV27
J gene: TRBJ1-5
D gene: -
clone size: few
CDR3 protein: CASSSRVFHQPQHF
CDR3 DNA: TGTGCCAGCAGTTCCAGGGTCTTTCATCAGCCCCAGCATTTT

V gene: TRBV10-2
J gene: TRBJ1-1
D gene: -
clone size: many
CDR3 protein: CASRRRQVTNTEAFF
CDR3 DNA: TGCGCCAGCAGGAGGAGACAGGTGACGAACACTGAAGCTTTCTTT

V gene: TRBV20-1
J gene: TRBJ2-1
D gene: -
clone size: -
CDR3 protein: CSASYRSSYNEQFF
CDR3 DNA: TGCAGTGCTAGCTACAGGAGCTCCTACAATGAGCAGTTCTTC

V gene: TRBV2
J gene: TRBJ2-1
D gene: -
clone size: few
CDR3 protein: CASSDPGAKHEQFF
CDR3 DNA: TGTGCCAGCAGCGATCCGGGGGCAAAACATGAGCAGTTCTTC

V gene: TRBV7-8
J gene: TRBJ1-1
D gene: TRBD1
clone size: many
CDR3 protein: CASSLADRDRGSGNTEAFF
CDR3 DNA: TGTGCCAGCAGCTTAGCAGACCGGGACAGGGGGTCGGGGAACACTGAAGCTTTCTTT

V gene: TRBV20-1
J gene: TRBJ2-3
D gene: TRBD2
clone size: -
CDR3 protein: CSATSGGRTDTQYF
CDR3 DNA: TGCAGTGCTACTAGCGGGGGAAGGACAGATACGCAGTATTTT

V gene: TRBV2
J gene: TRBJ2-7
D gene: -
clone size: few
CDR3 protein: CASSLTGLYEQYF
CDR3 DNA: TGTGCCAGCAGTTTGACAGGCCTCTACGAGCAGTACTTC

V gene: TRBV27
J gene: TRBJ2-5
D gene: TRBD1
clone size: -
CDR3 protein: CASSFEGASGTQYF
CDR3 DNA: TGTGCCAGCAGTTTCGAGGGGGCCAGCGGGACCCAGTACTTC

V gene: TRBV27
J gene: TRBJ1-2
D gene: -
clone size: -
CDR3 protein: CASSPGPAYGYTF
CDR3 DNA: TGTGCCAGCAGTCCGGGACCCGCCTATGGCTACACCTTC

V gene: TRBV6-1
J gene: TRBJ2-2
D gene: TRBD1
clone size: many
CDR3 protein: CASSEAPGQGGGELFF
CDR3 DNA: TGTGCCAGCAGTGAAGCCCCCGGACAGGGTGGCGGGGAGCTGTTTTTT

V gene: TRBV20-1
J gene: TRBJ2-2
D gene: TRBD2
clone size: few
CDR3 protein: CSAPPYSGGTGELFF
CDR3 DNA: TGCAGTGCTCCCCCCTACTCGGGAGGCACCGGGGAGCTGTTTTTT

V gene: TRBV28
J gene: TRBJ1-4
D gene: TRBD1
clone size: many
CDR3 protein: CASSKQGSEKLFF
CDR3 DNA: TGTGCCAGCAGCAAACAGGGGAGTGAAAAACTGTTTTTT

V gene: TRBV7-9
J gene: TRBJ1-1
D gene: -
clone size: many
CDR3 protein: CASSPATEAFF
CDR3 DNA: TGTGCCAGCAGCCCGGCGACTGAAGCTTTCTTT

V gene: TRBV4-1
J gene: TRBJ1-6
D gene: -
clone size: -
CDR3 protein: CASSQVRATGESPLHF
CDR3 DNA: TGCGCCAGCAGCCAAGTTAGGGCGACAGGTGAATCACCCCTCCACTTT

V gene: TRBV27
J gene: TRBJ1-1
D gene: TRBD1
clone size: many
CDR3 protein: CASSLWTGLNTEAFF
CDR3 DNA: TGTGCCAGCAGTTTGTGGACAGGGTTGAACACTGAAGCTTTCTTT

V gene: TRBV7-9
J gene: TRBJ1-1
D gene: -
clone size: many
CDR3 protein: CASSLRGNTEAFF
CDR3 DNA: TGTGCCAGCAGCTTACGGGGTAACACTGAAGCTTTCTTT

V gene: TRBV7-3
J gene: TRBJ2-3
D gene: TRBD2
clone size: many
CDR3 protein: CASSLRAGVTDTQYF
CDR3 DNA: TGTGCCAGCAGCCTAAGAGCGGGGGTGACAGATACGCAGTATTTT

V gene: TRBV15
J gene: TRBJ2-1
D gene: -
clone size: -
CDR3 protein: CAISATGPLSYNEQFF
CDR3 DNA: TGTGCCATTAGCGCGACGGGGCCCCTCTCCTACAATGAGCAGTTCTTC

V gene: TRBV20-1
J gene: TRBJ1-4
D gene: TRBD1
clone size: -
CDR3 protein: CSATPRDRFRENEKLFF
CDR3 DNA: TGCAGTGCTACCCCCCGGGACAGGTTTCGGGAGAATGAAAAACTGTTTTTT

V gene: TRBV5-1
J gene: TRBJ1-2
D gene: -
clone size: many
CDR3 protein: CASSRNVDTGPYGYTF
CDR3 DNA: TGCGCCAGCAGCCGAAACGTGGACACCGGACCCTATGGCTACACCTTC

V gene: TRBV6-1
J gene: TRBJ2-1
D gene: -
clone size: many
CDR3 protein: CASAPLGRGSYNEQFF
CDR3 DNA: TGTGCCAGCGCCCCTCTAGGGAGAGGCTCCTACAATGAGCAGTTCTTC

V gene: TRBV6-1
J gene: TRBJ1-5
D gene: -
clone size: many
CDR3 protein: CASEDGHSNQPQHF
CDR3 DNA: TGTGCCAGTGAGGACGGTCATAGCAATCAGCCCCAGCATTTT

V gene: TRBV3-1
J gene: TRBJ2-2
D gene: TRBD1
clone size: few
CDR3 protein: CASSQPGQGPGELFF
CDR3 DNA: TGTGCCAGCAGCCAACCGGGACAGGGTCCCGGGGAGCTGTTTTTT

V gene: TRBV5-5
J gene: TRBJ2-2
D gene: -
clone size: -
CDR3 protein: CASSQDGAGELFF
CDR3 DNA: TGTGCCAGCAGCCAGGACGGAGCCGGGGAGCTGTTTTTT

V gene: TRBV4-1
J gene: TRBJ1-2
D gene: -
clone size: many
CDR3 protein: CASQPSERQGGYTF
CDR3 DNA: TGCGCCAGCCAGCCAAGCGAGCGACAAGGAGGCTACACCTTC

V gene: TRBV2
J gene: TRBJ2-7
D gene: -
clone size: -
CDR3 protein: CASSEQVLRYF
CDR3 DNA: TGTGCCAGCAGTGAGCAGGTCCTGCGGTACTTC

V gene: TRBV5-1
J gene: TRBJ1-6
D gene: -
clone size: many
CDR3 protein: CASSGVENSPLHF
CDR3 DNA: TGCGCCAGCAGCGGGGTAGAGAATTCACCCCTCCACTTT

V gene: TRBV7-3
J gene: TRBJ2-3
D gene: -
clone size: few
CDR3 protein: CASSVTGTTDTQYF
CDR3 DNA: TGTGCCAGCAGCGTCACAGGGACCACAGATACGCAGTATTTT

V gene: TRBV6-1
J gene: TRBJ1-5
D gene: -
clone size: -
CDR3 protein: CASSDGPGSGQPQHF
CDR3 DNA: TGTGCCAGCAGTGACGGGCCAGGGTCAGGTCAGCCCCAGCATTTT

V gene: TRBV9
J gene: TRBJ1-3
D gene: -
clone size: few
CDR3 protein: CASSVAVSGNTIYF
CDR3 DNA: TGTGCCAGCAGCGTAGCAGTTTCTGGAAACACCATATATTTT

V gene: TRBV24-1
J gene: TRBJ2-3
D gene: -
clone size: -
CDR3 protein: CATSDRWGRTDTQYF
CDR3 DNA: TGTGCCACCAGTGACCGGTGGGGCCGCACAGATACGCAGTATTTT

V gene: TRBV20-1
J gene: TRBJ1-4
D gene: TRBD1
clone size: many
CDR3 protein: CSAVGQLDEKLFF
CDR3 DNA: TGCAGTGCCGTGGGACAGCTCGATGAAAAACTGTTTTTT

V gene: TRBV19
J gene: TRBJ1-1
D gene: -
clone size: -
CDR3 protein: CASSLRQNLDTEAFF
CDR3 DNA: TGTGCCAGTAGCCTGAGGCAGAATTTGGACACTGAAGCTTTCTTT

V gene: TRBV7-9
J gene: TRBJ2-3
D gene: -
clone size: -
CDR3 protein: CASSPGYEADTQYF
CDR3 DNA: TGTGCCAGCAGCCCGGGATATGAGGCAGATACGCAGTATTTT

V gene: TRBV4-1
J gene: TRBJ1-2
D gene: -
clone size: few
CDR3 protein: CASSQPYGAYGYTF
CDR3 DNA: TGCGCCAGCAGCCAACCATACGGAGCCTATGGCTACACCTTC

V gene: TRBV19
J gene: TRBJ2-1
D gene: -
clone size: few
CDR3 protein: CASSSQTQLRYNEQFF
CDR3 DNA: TGTGCCAGTAGTTCCCAAACCCAGCTCCGATACAATGAGCAGTTCTTC

V gene: TRBV15
J gene: TRBJ2-7
D gene: -
clone size: few
CDR3 protein: CATSSAGREQYF
CDR3 DNA: TGTGCCACCTCATCCGCTGGCCGAGAGCAGTACTTC

V gene: TRBV5-1
J gene: TRBJ2-1
D gene: TRBD1
clone size: many
CDR3 protein: CASSRTGGDNEQFF
CDR3 DNA: TGCGCCAGCAGCAGGACAGGGGGTGACAATGAGCAGTTCTTC

V gene: TRBV7-2
J gene: TRBJ1-3
D gene: TRBD1
clone size: many
CDR3 protein: CASSLRTKTGVGNTIYF
CDR3 DNA: TGTGCCAGCAGCTTGAGGACCAAGACAGGGGTGGGAAACACCATATATTTT

V gene: TRBV12-3/TRBV12-4
J gene: TRBJ2-1
D gene: -
clone size: many
CDR3 protein: CASLGGGGYNEQFF
CDR3 DNA: TGTGCCAGCCTTGGGGGGGGCGGCTACAATGAGCAGTTCTTC

V gene: TRBV12-3/TRBV12-4
J gene: TRBJ2-3
D gene: -
clone size: many
CDR3 protein: CASSSIALRTDTQYF
CDR3 DNA: TGTGCCAGCAGTAGCATAGCTTTGCGCACAGATACGCAGTATTTT

V gene: TRBV11-2
J gene: TRBJ2-7
D gene: -
clone size: many
CDR3 protein: CASSLIGVVSNAYEQYF
CDR3 DNA: TGTGCCAGCAGCCTTATTGGGGTTGTATCCAACGCCTACGAGCAGTACTTC

V gene: TRBV28
J gene: TRBJ1-2
D gene: -
clone size: -
CDR3 protein: CASLKGGSGYTF
CDR3 DNA: TGTGCCAGCCTAAAGGGCGGGTCTGGCTACACCTTC

V gene: TRBV7-2
J gene: TRBJ2-5
D gene: -
clone size: many
CDR3 protein: CASRSAAGETQYF
CDR3 DNA: TGTGCCAGCAGGTCGGCGGCAGGAGAGACCCAGTACTTC

V gene: TRBV2
J gene: TRBJ1-6
D gene: TRBD1
clone size: many
CDR3 protein: CASSRTGNSNSPLHF
CDR3 DNA: TGTGCCAGCAGTAGGACAGGGAACTCTAATTCACCCCTCCACTTT

V gene: TRBV5-1
J gene: TRBJ1-1
D gene: TRBD1
clone size: -
CDR3 protein: CASRDSMQGVEAFF
CDR3 DNA: TGCGCCAGCAGGGACAGCATGCAGGGGGTTGAAGCTTTCTTT